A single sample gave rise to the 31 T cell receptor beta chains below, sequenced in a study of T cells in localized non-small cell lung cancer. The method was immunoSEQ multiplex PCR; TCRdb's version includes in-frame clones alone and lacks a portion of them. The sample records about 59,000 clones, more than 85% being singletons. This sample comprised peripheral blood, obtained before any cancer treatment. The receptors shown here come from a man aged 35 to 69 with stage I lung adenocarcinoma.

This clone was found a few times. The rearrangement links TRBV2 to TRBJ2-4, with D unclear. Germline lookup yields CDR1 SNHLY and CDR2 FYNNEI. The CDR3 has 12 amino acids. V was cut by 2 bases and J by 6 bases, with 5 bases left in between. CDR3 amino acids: CASSESINIQYF. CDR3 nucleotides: TGTGCCAGCAGTGAATCAATAAACATTCAGTACTTC. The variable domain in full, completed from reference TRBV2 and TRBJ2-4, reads EPEVTQTPSHQVTQMGQEVILRCVPISNHLYFYWYRQILGQKVEFLVSFYNNEISEKSEIFDDQFSVERPDGSNFTLKIRSTKLEDSAMYFCASSESINIQYFGAGTRLSVL.

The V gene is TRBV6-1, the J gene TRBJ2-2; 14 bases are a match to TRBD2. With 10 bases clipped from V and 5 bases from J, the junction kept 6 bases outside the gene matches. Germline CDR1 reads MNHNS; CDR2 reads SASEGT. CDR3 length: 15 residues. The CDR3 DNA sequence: TGTGCCACTACGACTAGCGGGAGGGGAACCGGGGAGCTGTTTTTT. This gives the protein CATTTSGRGTGELFF.

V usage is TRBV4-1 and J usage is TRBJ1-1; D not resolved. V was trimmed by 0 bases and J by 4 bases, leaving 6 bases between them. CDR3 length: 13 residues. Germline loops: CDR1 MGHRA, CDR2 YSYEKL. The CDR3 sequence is CASSQDFGTEAFF. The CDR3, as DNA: TGCGCCAGCAGCCAAGATTTTGGCACTGAAGCTTTCTTT.

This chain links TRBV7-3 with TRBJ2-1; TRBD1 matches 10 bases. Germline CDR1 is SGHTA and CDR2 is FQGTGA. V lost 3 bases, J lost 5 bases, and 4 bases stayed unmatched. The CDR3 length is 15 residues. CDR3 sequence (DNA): TGTGCCAGCAGCTTCGGACAGGGGGTCCACAATGAGCAGTTCTTC. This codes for CASSFGQGVHNEQFF.

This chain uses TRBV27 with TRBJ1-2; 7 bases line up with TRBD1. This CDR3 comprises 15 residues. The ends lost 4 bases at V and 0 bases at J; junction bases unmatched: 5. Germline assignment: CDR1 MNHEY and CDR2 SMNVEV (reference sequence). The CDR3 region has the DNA TGTGCCAGCAGTTCTTACAGGGGCGCTAACTATGGCTACACCTTC. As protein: CASSSYRGANYGYTF.

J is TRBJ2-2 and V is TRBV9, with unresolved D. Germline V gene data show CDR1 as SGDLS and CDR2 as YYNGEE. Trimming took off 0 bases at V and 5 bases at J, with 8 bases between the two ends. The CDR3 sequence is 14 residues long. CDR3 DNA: TGTGCCAGCAGCGTAGTGGGTGGGACCGGGGAGCTGTTTTTT. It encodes CASSVVGGTGELFF.

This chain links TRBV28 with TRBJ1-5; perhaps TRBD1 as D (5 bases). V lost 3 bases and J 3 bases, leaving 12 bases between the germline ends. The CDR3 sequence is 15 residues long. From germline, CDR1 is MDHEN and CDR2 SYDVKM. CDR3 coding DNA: TGTGCCAGCAGTTTCCCCAGGGAATACAATCAGCCCCAGCATTTT. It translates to CASSFPREYNQPQHF.

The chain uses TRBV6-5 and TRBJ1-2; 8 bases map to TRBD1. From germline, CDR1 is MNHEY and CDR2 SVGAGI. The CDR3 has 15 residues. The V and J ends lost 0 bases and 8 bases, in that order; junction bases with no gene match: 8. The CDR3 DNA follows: TGTGCCAGCAGTTACTCGCGACAGGGGTCGAGGGGCTACACCTTC. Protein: CASSYSRQGSRGYTF.

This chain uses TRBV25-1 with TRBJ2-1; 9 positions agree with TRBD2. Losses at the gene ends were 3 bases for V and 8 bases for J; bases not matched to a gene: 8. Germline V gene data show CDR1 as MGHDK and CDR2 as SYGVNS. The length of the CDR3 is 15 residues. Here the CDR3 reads CASSEAGGPLYEQFF. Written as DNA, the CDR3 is TGTGCCAGCAGTGAGGCGGGAGGGCCGTTGTATGAGCAGTTCTTC.

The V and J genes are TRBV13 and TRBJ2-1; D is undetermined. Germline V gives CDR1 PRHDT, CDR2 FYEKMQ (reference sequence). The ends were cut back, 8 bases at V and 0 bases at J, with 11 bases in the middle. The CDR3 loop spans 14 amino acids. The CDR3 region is CASDGPRSYNEQFF. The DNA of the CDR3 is TGTGCCAGCGACGGACCACGCTCCTACAATGAGCAGTTCTTC.

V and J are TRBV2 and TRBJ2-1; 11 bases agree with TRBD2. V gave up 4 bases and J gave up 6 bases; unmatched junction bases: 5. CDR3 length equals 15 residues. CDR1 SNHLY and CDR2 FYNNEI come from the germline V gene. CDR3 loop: CASSVWTSGFNEQFF. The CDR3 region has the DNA TGTGCCAGCAGTGTGTGGACTAGCGGGTTCAATGAGCAGTTCTTC.

CDR3 in DNA: TGTGCCAGCTCACCCCGGCTAGCGGGAGGCGAGCAGTACTTC. Residues: CASSPRLAGGEQYF. The J gene is TRBJ2-7, the V gene TRBV18; 11 positions agree with TRBD2. The CDR3 has 14 residues. Trimming took 3 bases from V and 6 from J; bases not matched to a gene: 4. Germline CDR1 reads KGHSH; CDR2 reads LQKENI.

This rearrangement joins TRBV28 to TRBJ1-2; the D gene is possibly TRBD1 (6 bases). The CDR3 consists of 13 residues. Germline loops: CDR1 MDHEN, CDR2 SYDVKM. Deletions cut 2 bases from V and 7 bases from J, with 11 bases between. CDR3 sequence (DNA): TGTGCCAGCAGTTTAAGGGGGGCTGGTGGCTACACCTTC. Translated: CASSLRGAGGYTF.

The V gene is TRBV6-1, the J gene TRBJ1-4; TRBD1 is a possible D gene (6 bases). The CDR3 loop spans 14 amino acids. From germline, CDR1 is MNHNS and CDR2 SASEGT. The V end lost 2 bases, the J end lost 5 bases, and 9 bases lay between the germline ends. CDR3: CASSETGRNEKLFF. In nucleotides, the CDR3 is TGTGCCAGCAGTGAAACAGGGAGGAATGAAAAACTGTTTTTT.

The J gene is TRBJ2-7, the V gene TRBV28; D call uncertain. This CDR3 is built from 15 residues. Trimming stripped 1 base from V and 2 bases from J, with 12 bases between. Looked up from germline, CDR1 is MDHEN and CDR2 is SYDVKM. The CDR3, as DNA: TGTGCCAGCAGTTTATATGGGATCGGCGCCTACGAGCAGTACTTC. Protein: CASSLYGIGAYEQYF.

CDR3: CASSSPSYTIDTGELFF. CDR3 bases: TGTGCCAGCAGTTCCCCCTCGTATACTATCGACACCGGGGAGCTGTTTTTT. The chain combines TRBV27 with TRBJ2-2; D remains unclear. CDR1 is MNHEY and CDR2 is SMNVEV in the germline V gene (reference sequence). The CDR3 sequence is 17 residues long. V shed 4 bases and J shed 3 bases, with 18 bases lying between them.

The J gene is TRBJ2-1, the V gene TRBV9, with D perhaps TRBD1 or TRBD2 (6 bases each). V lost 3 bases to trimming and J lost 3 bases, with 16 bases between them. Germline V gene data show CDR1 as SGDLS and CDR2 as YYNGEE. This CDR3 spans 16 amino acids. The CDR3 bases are TGTGCCAGCAGCGAACCGGGGGCGCGGGTCTACAATGAGCAGTTCTTC. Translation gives CASSEPGARVYNEQFF.

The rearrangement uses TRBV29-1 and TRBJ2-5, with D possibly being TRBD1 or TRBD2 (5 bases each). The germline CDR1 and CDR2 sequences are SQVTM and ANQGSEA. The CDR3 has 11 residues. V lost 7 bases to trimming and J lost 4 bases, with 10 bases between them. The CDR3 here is CSGGKRETQYF. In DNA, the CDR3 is TGCAGCGGGGGGAAGAGAGAGACCCAGTACTTC. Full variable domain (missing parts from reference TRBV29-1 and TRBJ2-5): SAVISQKPSRDICQRGTSLTIQCQVDSQVTMMFWYRQQPGQSLTLIATANQGSEATYESGFVIDKFPISRPNLTFSTLTVSNMSPEDSSIYLCSGGKRETQYFGPGTRLLVL.

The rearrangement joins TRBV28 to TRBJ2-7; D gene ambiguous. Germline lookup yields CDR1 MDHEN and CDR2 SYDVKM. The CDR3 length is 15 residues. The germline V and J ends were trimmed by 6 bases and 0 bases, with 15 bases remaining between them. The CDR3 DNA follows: TGTGCCAGCAGCCGTAGGTCATCCTACTCCTACGAGCAGTACTTC. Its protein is CASSRRSSYSYEQYF.

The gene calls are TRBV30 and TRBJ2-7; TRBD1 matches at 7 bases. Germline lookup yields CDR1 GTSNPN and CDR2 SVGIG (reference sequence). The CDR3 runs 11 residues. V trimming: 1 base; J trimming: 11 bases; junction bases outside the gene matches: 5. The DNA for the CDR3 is TGTGCCTGGAGTGGAGGGGGCGTTGAGTACTTC. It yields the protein CAWSGGGVEYF. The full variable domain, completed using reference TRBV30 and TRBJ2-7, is SQTIHQWPATLVQPVGSPLSLECTVEGTSNPNLYWYRQAAGRGLQLLFYSVGIGQISSEVPQNLSASRPQDRQFILSSKKLLLSDSGFYLCAWSGGGVEYFGPGTRLTVT.

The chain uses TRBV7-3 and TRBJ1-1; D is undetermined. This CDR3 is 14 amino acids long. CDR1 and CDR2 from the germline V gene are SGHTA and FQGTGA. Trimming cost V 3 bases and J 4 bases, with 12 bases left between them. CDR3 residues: CASSLGASGTEAFF. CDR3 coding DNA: TGTGCCAGCAGCTTGGGCGCGTCAGGCACTGAAGCTTTCTTT.

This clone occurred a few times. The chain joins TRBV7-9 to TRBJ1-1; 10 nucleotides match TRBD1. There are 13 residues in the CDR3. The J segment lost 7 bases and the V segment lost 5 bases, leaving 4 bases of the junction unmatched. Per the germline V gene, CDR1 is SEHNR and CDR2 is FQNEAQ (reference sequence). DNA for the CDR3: TGTGCCAGCAGCCGACAGGGGGCGGGTGAAGCTTTCTTT. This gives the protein CASSRQGAGEAFF.

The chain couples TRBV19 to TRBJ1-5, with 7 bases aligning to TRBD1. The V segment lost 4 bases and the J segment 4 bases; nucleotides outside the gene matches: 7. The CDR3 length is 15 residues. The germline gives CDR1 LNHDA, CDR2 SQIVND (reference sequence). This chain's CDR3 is CASSTNRGGNQPQHF. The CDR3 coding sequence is TGTGCCAGTAGTACAAACAGGGGTGGAAATCAGCCCCAGCATTTT.

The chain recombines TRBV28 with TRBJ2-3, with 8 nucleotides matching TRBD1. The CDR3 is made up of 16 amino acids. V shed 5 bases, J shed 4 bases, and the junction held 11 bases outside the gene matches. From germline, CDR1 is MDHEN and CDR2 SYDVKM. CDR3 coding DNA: TGTGCCAGCAGTCGTGGACAGGGAAGAAGGTCAGATACGCAGTATTTT. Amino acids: CASSRGQGRRSDTQYF. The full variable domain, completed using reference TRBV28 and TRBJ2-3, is DVKVTQSSRYLVKRTGEKVFLECVQDMDHENMFWYRQDPGLGLRLIYFSYDVKMKEKGDIPEGYSVSREKKERFSLILESASTNQTSMYLCASSRGQGRRSDTQYFGPGTRLTVL.

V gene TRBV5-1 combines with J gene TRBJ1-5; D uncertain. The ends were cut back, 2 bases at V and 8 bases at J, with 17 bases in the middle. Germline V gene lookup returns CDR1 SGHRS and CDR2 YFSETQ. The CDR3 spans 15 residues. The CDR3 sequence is CASSLLRNRLEPQHF. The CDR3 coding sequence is TGCGCCAGCAGCTTATTACGGAACCGCCTAGAGCCCCAGCATTTT.

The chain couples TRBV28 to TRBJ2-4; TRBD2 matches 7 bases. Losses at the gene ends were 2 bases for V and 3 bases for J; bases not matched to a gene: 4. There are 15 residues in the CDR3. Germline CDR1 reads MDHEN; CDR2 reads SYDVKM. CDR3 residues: CASSLTWGGKNIQYF. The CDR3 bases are TGTGCCAGCAGTTTAACATGGGGGGGCAAAAACATTCAGTACTTC.

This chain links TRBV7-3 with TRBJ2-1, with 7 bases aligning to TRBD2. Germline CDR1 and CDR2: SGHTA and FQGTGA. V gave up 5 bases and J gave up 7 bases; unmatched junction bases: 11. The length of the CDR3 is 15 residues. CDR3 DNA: TGTGCCAGCAGCCTGACAGCGGGGAGTGTAAATGAGCAGTTCTTC. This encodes CASSLTAGSVNEQFF.

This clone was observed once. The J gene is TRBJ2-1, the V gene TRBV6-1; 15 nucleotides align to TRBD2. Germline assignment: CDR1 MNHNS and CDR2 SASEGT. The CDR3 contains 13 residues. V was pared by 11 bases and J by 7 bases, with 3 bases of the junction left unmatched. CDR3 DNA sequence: TGTGCCCACGGACTAGCGGGAGGGAATGAGCAGTTCTTC. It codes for CAHGLAGGNEQFF.

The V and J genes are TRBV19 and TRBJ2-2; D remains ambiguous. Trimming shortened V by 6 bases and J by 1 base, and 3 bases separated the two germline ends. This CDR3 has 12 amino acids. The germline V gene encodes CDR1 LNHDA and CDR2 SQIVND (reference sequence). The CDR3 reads CASRENTGELFF. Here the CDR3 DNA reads TGTGCCAGTAGAGAGAACACCGGGGAGCTGTTTTTT. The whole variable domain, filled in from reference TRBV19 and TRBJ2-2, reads DGGITQSPKYLFRKEGQNVTLSCEQNLNHDAMYWYRQDPGQGLRLIYYSQIVNDFQKGDIAEGYSVSREKKESFPLTVTSAQKNPTAFYLCASRENTGELFFGEGSRLTVL.

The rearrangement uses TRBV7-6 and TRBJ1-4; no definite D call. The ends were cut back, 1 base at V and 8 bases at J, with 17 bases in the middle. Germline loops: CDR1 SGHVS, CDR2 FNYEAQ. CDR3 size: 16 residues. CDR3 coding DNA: TGTGCCAGCAGCTTAGGGGCGGAAACAGTAACGGAAAAACTGTTTTTT. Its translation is CASSLGAETVTEKLFF.

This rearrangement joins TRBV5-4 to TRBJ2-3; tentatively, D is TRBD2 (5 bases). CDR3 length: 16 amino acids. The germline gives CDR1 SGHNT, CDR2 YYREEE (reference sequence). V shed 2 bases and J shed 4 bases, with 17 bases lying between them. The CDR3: CASSFSAGRYSDTQYF. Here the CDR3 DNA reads TGTGCCAGCAGCTTTTCGGCGGGTCGATATTCAGATACGCAGTATTTT.